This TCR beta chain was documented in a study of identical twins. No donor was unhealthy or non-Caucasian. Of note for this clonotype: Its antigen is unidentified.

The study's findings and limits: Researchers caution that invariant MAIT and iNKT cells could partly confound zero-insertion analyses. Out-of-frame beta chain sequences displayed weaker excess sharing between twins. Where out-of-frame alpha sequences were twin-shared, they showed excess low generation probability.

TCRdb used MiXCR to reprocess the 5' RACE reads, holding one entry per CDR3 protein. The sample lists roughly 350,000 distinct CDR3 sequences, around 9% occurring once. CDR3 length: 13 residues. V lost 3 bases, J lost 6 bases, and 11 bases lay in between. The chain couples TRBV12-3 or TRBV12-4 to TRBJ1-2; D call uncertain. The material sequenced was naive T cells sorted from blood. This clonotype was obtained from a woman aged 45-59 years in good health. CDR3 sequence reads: CASSFGENDGYTF. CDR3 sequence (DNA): TGTGCCAGCAGTTTCGGGGAAAATGATGGCTACACCTTC.